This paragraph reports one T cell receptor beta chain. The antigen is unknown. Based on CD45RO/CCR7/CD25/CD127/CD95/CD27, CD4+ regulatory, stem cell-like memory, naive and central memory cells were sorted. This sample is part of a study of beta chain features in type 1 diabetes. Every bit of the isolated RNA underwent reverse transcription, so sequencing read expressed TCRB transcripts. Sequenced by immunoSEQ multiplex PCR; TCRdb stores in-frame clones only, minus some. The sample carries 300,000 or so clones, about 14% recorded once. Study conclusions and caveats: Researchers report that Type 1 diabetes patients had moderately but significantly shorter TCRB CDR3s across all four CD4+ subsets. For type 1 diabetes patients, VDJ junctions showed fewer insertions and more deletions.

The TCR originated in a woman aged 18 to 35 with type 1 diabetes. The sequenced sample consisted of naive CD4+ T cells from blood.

The chain's CDR3 is CSASIAPTQYF. The CDR3 coding sequence is TGCAGTGCTAGTATAGCCCCTACGCAGTATTTT. The chain combines TRBV20-1 with TRBJ2-3, with D unclear. Germline V gene sequence: CDR1 DFQATT, CDR2 SNEGSKA (reference sequence). Trimming removed 3 bases at V and 8 bases at J, with 9 bases between. The CDR3 length is 11 residues.